Listed here are 20 T cell receptor beta chains from one sample, sequenced in a study of breast tumors, draining lymph nodes, adjacent tissues. Axillary draining lymph nodes of breast cancer patients supplied the node samples. TCRdb itself ran the multiplex PCR reads through MiXCR, one entry per CDR3 protein. The data contain 200,000 to 250,000 distinct CDR3 sequences, 30% to 35% of them singletons. What was sequenced was axillary lymph node tissue. Receptor source: a female donor with breast cancer. Some clones in this sample may be carry-over from other donors' samples.

This clonotype occurred many times. This chain links TRBV12-3 or TRBV12-4 with TRBJ2-7, with D possibly matching TRBD2 (6 bases). With 6 bases removed from V and 6 bases from J, the gap between germline ends came to 18 bases. The CDR3 is 14 amino acids. For the CDR3, the DNA is TGTGCCAGCAGCCTCTCTGTTGCGGGATCCGAGCAGTACTTC. This translates into CASSLSVAGSEQYF.

The chain uses TRBV7-2 and TRBJ2-5; D could derive from TRBD1 or TRBD2 (8 bases each). The V gene's germline CDR1 is SGHTA and CDR2 FQGNSA. V was pared by 5 bases and J by 4 bases, with 20 bases between. The CDR3 loop spans 16 amino acids. CDR3 DNA: TGTGCCAGCAGCCTTAGCGGGGCAGGGGGCGGAGAGACCCAGTACTTC. Its translation is CASSLSGAGGGETQYF.

This clonotype was observed a few times. The gene calls are TRBV11-2 and TRBJ2-2; a weak D match, TRBD2 (5 bases). Germline CDR1 SGHAT, CDR2 FQNNGV. Trimming removed 1 base from V and 6 bases from J, with 9 bases in between. The CDR3 is made up of 14 amino acids. The CDR3 nucleotides are TGTGCCAGCAGCTTAGGAGGGTACTCCGGGGAGCTGTTTTTT. Amino acid sequence: CASSLGGYSGELFF. Combining the CDR3 with reference TRBV11-2 and TRBJ2-2 gives the whole variable domain EAGVAQSPRYKIIEKRQSVAFWCNPISGHATLYWYQQILGQGPKLLIQFQNNGVVDDSQLPKDRFSAERLKGVDSTLKIQPAKLEDSAVYLCASSLGGYSGELFFGEGSRLTVL.

This clonotype appeared many times. This sequence joins TRBV20-1 and TRBJ2-3, with no clear D. The CDR3 consists of 12 residues. Germline CDR1 reads DFQATT; CDR2 reads SNEGSKA (reference sequence). Trimming took 4 bases from V and 0 from J, leaving 5 bases between them. The CDR3 is CSATGSTDTQYF. The CDR3 region has the DNA TGCAGTGCTACGGGTAGCACAGATACGCAGTATTTT.

This clonotype was seen ten or more times. The chain joins TRBV4-1 to TRBJ2-3, with 12 bases matching TRBD2. Germline CDR1 and CDR2: MGHRA and YSYEKL. The CDR3 is made up of 18 amino acids. Trimming took 1 base from V and 5 from J; bases not matched to a gene: 10. CDR3 region: CASSQAGLAGSRVDTQYF. In nucleotides, the CDR3 is TGCGCCAGCAGCCAAGCGGGACTAGCGGGCTCCCGGGTAGATACGCAGTATTTT.

CDR3 coding DNA: TGTGCCAGCAGTTATACTACAGGGACAACTGAGAAGACCCAGTACTTC. This codes for CASSYTTGTTEKTQYF. V usage is TRBV28 and J usage is TRBJ2-5; a possible D gene is TRBD1 (6 bases). V shed 4 bases and J shed 6 bases, with 21 bases lying between them. CDR1 and CDR2 (germline): MDHEN, SYDVKM. The CDR3 runs 16 residues.

In its sample, this clonotype was seen many times. The chain employs TRBV6-6 and TRBJ2-2; 9 positions agree with TRBD1. Germline CDR1 is MNHNY and CDR2 is SVGAGI (reference sequence). V was clipped by 5 bases and J by 4 bases; unmatched bases: 2. The CDR3 runs to 14 residues. The CDR3 loop reads CASSETGGTGELFF. In DNA, the CDR3 is TGTGCCAGCAGTGAGACAGGGGGCACCGGGGAGCTGTTTTTT.

J is TRBJ2-3 and V is TRBV10-1; 10 bases line up with TRBD1. The J segment lost 8 bases and the V segment lost 6 bases, leaving 5 bases of the junction unmatched. The CDR3 contains 13 residues. Per germline, CDR1 WNHNN and CDR2 SYGVQD (reference sequence). CDR3 in amino acids: CASSDRGRGTQYF. Written as DNA, the CDR3 is TGCGCCAGCAGCGACAGGGGGCGAGGTACGCAGTATTTT.

The rearrangement links TRBV5-1 to TRBJ2-7; 9 nucleotides line up with TRBD2. The J segment lost 6 bases and the V segment lost 0 bases, leaving 7 bases of the junction unmatched. Per the germline V gene, CDR1 is SGHRS and CDR2 is YFSETQ. The CDR3 loop spans 15 amino acids. The CDR3 DNA reads as TGCGCCAGCAGCTTGGCCGGCGGGAGGGTCTCCGAGCAGTACTTC. Amino acid sequence: CASSLAGGRVSEQYF.

This clonotype was seen a handful of times. The rearrangement uses TRBV6-1 and TRBJ1-5, with D possibly TRBD1 on 5 matching bases. The V end lost 8 bases, the J end lost 5 bases, and 13 bases lay between the germline ends. The CDR3 contains 13 residues. Per the germline V gene, CDR1 is MNHNS and CDR2 is SASEGT. The CDR3: CASGGGGDQPQHF. CDR3 DNA sequence: TGTGCCAGCGGTGGGGGGGGAGATCAGCCCCAGCATTTT.

The V call is TRBV4-3, the J call TRBJ2-3; 7 nucleotides line up with TRBD1. The CDR3 contains 15 residues. V was pared by 0 bases and J by 5 bases, with 5 bases of the junction left unmatched. CDR1 and CDR2 from the germline V gene are LGHNA and YSLEER. The CDR3 DNA sequence: TGCGCCAGCAGCCAAGAGGGACAGCTTGTAGATACGCAGTATTTT. Protein: CASSQEGQLVDTQYF.

This clonotype was observed at least ten times. This chain connects TRBV4-3 to TRBJ2-1; D gene uncertain. Germline CDR1 is LGHNA and CDR2 is YSLEER. Between the trimmed V and J ends, which lost 0 bases and 9 bases, there was a span of 9 bases. The CDR3 has 13 residues. As DNA, the CDR3 is TGCGCCAGCAGCCAAGAAAGGTGGGGTGAGCAGTTCTTC. The encoded protein is CASSQERWGEQFF.

The chain recombines TRBV9 with TRBJ2-2; 7 nucleotides agree with TRBD1. With 4 bases clipped from V and 4 bases from J, the junction kept 13 bases outside the gene matches. The germline V gene has CDR1 SGDLS and CDR2 YYNGEE. This CDR3 comprises 17 residues. CDR3 amino acids: CASSQGSRTGVTGELFF. The DNA for the CDR3 is TGTGCCAGCAGCCAGGGGTCCCGGACAGGTGTCACCGGGGAGCTGTTTTTT.

A note on this clonotype: This may stem from a read error, because a much larger clone lies one nucleotide away. The conserved final phenylalanine or tryptophan is absent from the CDR3, which likely points to a read error. The chain is built from TRBV5-1 and TRBJ1-3; D not certain. The CDR3 has 15 amino acids. V lost 4 bases and J lost 2, with 13 bases in between. CDR1 is SGHRS and CDR2 is YFSETQ in the germline V gene. As DNA, the CDR3 is TGCGCCAGCAGCCGAGTATCCGGTGCTGGAAACACCATATATCTT. Translation gives CASSRVSGAGNTIYL.

J is TRBJ2-7 and V is TRBV12-3 or TRBV12-4; D is undetermined. The CDR3 covers 12 residues. V lost 3 bases and J lost 6, with 9 bases in between. Here the CDR3 DNA reads TGTGCCAGCAGTTTGGACGATTTCGAGCAGTACTTC. Amino acids: CASSLDDFEQYF.

The rearrangement joins TRBV6-1 to TRBJ2-3, with 9 bases matching TRBD1. The CDR3 runs 19 residues. The germline V gene has CDR1 MNHNS and CDR2 SASEGT. After removal of 5 bases from V and 0 bases from J, the junction contained 15 bases not matched to a gene. CDR3 in amino acids: CASSLGQGKREGSTDTQYF. The CDR3 DNA is TGTGCCAGCAGTTTAGGACAGGGGAAGCGGGAAGGAAGCACAGATACGCAGTATTTT.

Regarding this clonotype: The germline gene is not matched at one end of the junction; a read error may be the cause. V is TRBV12-3 or TRBV12-4 and J is TRBJ2-1, with D unclear. The length of the CDR3 is 14 residues. The CDR3: CASSSRSSYSEQFF. The CDR3 DNA sequence: TGTGCCAGCAGCTCCAGGAGCTCCTACAGTGAGCAGTTCTTC.

This clonotype was observed at least ten times. The chain links TRBV7-9 to TRBJ2-1; D is unclear. This CDR3 contains 11 residues. The germline V and J ends were trimmed by 4 bases and 10 bases, with 8 bases remaining between them. CDR1 SEHNR and CDR2 FQNEAQ come from the germline V gene (reference sequence). The CDR3 DNA reads as TGTGCCAGCAGCTACGATTGGGAGCAGTTCTTC. Protein sequence: CASSYDWEQFF.

This clonotype was detected only a few times. The V gene is TRBV7-3, the J gene TRBJ1-1; weak D call: TRBD1 (5 bases). Germline values: CDR1 SGHTA, CDR2 FQGTGA. The CDR3 consists of 14 residues. V was shortened by 2 bases and J by 4 bases, with 11 bases between the two germline ends. CDR3 nucleotide sequence: TGTGCCAGCAGCTTAGGATTGGGGGGCACTGAAGCTTTCTTT. Its translation: CASSLGLGGTEAFF.

This clonotype was seen only a few times. A much bigger clone sits one base away, suggesting this may be a read error. The V and J genes are TRBV20-1 and TRBJ1-2, with 10 bases lining up with TRBD1. The CDR3 spans 17 residues. V was clipped by 0 bases and J by 2 bases; unmatched bases: 9. CDR1 is DFQATT and CDR2 is SNEGSKA in the germline V gene (reference sequence). The CDR3 DNA follows: TGCAGTGCTAGAGATCGCGGGACAGGGGCCCGCAACTATGGCTACACCTTC. This gives the protein CSARDRGTGARNYGYTF.